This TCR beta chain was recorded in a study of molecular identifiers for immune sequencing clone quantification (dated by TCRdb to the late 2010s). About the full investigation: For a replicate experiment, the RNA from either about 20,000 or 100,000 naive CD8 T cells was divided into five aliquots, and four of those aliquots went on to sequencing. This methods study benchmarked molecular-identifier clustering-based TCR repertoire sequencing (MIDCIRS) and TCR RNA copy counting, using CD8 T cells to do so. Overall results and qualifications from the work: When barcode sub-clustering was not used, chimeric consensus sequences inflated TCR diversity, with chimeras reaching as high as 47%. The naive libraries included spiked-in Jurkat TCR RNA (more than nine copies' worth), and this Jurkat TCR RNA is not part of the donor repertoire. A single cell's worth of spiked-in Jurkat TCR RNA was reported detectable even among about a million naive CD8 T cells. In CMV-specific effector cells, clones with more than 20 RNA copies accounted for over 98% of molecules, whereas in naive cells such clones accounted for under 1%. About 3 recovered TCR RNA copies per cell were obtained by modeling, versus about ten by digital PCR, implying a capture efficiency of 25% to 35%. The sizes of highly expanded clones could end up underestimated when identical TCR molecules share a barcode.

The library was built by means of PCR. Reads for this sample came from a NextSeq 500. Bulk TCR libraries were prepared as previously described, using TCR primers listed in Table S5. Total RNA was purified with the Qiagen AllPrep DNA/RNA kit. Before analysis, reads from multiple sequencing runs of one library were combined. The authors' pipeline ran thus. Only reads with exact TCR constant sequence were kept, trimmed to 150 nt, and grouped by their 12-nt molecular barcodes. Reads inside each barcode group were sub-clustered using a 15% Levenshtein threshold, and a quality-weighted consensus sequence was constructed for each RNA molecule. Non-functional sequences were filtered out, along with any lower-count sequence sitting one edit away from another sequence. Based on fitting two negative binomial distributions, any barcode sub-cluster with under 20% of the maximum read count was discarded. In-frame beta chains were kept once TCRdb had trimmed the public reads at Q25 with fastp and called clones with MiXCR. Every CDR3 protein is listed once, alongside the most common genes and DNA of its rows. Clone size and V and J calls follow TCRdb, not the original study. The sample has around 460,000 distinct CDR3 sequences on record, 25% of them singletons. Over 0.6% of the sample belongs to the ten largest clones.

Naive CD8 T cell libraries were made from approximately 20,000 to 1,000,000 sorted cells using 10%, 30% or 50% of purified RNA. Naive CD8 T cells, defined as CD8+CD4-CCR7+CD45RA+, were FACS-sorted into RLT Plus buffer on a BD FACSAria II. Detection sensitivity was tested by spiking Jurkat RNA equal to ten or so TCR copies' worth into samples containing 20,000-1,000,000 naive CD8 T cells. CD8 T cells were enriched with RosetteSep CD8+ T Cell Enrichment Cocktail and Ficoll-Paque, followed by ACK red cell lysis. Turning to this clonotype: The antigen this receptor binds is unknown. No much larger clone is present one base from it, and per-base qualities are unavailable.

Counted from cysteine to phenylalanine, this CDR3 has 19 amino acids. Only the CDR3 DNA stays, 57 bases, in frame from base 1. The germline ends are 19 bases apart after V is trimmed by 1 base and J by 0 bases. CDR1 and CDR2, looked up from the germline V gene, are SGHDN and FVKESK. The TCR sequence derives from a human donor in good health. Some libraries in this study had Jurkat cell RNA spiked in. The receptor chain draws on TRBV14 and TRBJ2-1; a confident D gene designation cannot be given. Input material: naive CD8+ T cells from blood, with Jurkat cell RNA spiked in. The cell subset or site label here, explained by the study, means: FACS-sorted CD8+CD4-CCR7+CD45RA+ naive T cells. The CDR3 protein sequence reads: CASSQGLFTPTISYNEQFF. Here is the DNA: TGTGCCAGCAGCCAAGGACTGTTCACACCGACCATCTCCTACAATGAGCAGTTCTTC.